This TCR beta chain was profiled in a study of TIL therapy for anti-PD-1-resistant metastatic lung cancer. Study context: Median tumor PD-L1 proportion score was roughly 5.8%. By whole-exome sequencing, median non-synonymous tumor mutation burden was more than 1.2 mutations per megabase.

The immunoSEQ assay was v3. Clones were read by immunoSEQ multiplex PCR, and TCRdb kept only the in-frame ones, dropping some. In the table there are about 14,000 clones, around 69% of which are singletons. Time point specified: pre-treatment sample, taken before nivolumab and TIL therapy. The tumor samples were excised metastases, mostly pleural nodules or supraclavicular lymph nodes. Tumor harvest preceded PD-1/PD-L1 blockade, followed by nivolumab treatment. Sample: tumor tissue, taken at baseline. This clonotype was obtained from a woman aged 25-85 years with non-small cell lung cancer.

The DNA of the CDR3 is TGTGCCAGCTCACCCCTTCCTAGCGGGAGAAGTTCCCCCTACGAGCAGTACTTC. Protein product: CASSPLPSGRSSPYEQYF. The chain employs TRBV18 and TRBJ2-7; 10 nucleotides align to TRBD2. J lost 2 bases, V lost 3 bases, and 13 bases had no gene match. CDR3 length equals 18 residues. CDR1 is KGHSH and CDR2 is LQKENI in the germline V gene.